There are a few counts of the clone carrying this T cell receptor beta chain. The V gene end was trimmed by 4 bases and the J gene end by 0 bases; junction bases not matched to a gene: 9. The CDR3 contains 18 residues. The V gene's germline CDR1 is LNHDA and CDR2 SQIVND (reference sequence). The sample belongs to a study of cytomegalovirus exposure and HLA in healthy donors. 60 Vbeta and 13 Jbeta primers were used in PCR. The data were produced by immunoSEQ multiplex PCR, yet TCRdb's version contains in-frame clones alone and is incomplete. The sample has approximately 110,000 clones; around four fifths are singletons.

The sequenced sample consisted of PBMCs. The chain joins TRBV19 to TRBJ1-5; TRBD1 agrees at 10 bases. This TCR was recovered from a woman aged 40 to 55 in good health and CMV-seronegative. The CDR3: CASSTRDRGHISNQPQHF. CDR3 sequence (DNA): TGTGCCAGTAGTACTCGTGACAGGGGGCATATTAGCAATCAGCCCCAGCATTTT.